This T cell receptor beta chain was observed in a study of blood T cell repertoires in COVID-19. Clones were read by immunoSEQ multiplex PCR, and TCRdb kept only the in-frame ones, dropping some. The table records roughly 61,000 clones, 90% of them present only once. The germline V and J ends were trimmed by 2 bases and 9 bases, with 14 bases remaining between them. This CDR3 comprises 15 residues. CDR1 and CDR2 from the germline V gene are MNHEY and SMNVEV (reference sequence). The sequence derives from a man at least 80 years old with acute or convalescent COVID-19. Source material: peripheral blood. The rearrangement uses TRBV27 and TRBJ1-6; a weak D match, TRBD1 (5 bases). CDR3 DNA sequence: TGTGCCAGCAGTTTAATAGGCCAGGGCTTTTCACCCCTCCACTTT. This encodes CASSLIGQGFSPLHF.